A selection of T cell receptor beta chains follows, all from one sample in a study of cytomegalovirus exposure and HLA in healthy donors. The method was immunoSEQ multiplex PCR; TCRdb's version includes in-frame clones alone and lacks a portion of them. The sample has about 240,000 clones, 75% to 90% seen once; the top ten hold about 1.2%. The sequenced material came from PBMCs. These TCRs come from a woman aged 30 to 39 in good health and CMV-seropositive. CDR3s include the opening cysteine and the closing phenylalanine or tryptophan. Fields, in order: D gene, J gene, clone size, V gene, CDR3 protein, CDR3 DNA. The D gene is left open where the match is weak. Size values are once, few and many counts, or a class for expanded clones, and some rows have none.

-	TRBJ2-1	-	TRBV28	CASSSSREGQNYNEQFF	-
-	TRBJ2-3	-	TRBV2	CASSDSSSTDTQYF	TGTGCCAGCAGTGACAGTTCTAGCACAGATACGCAGTATTTT
TRBD1	TRBJ2-7	-	TRBV28	CASSPRQGRSYEQYF	TGTGCCAGCAGCCCCCGACAGGGGCGTTCCTACGAGCAGTACTTC
TRBD2	TRBJ2-6	-	TRBV7-6	CASSLMAGGLSGANVLTF	TGTGCCAGCAGCTTAATGGCGGGAGGGCTCTCTGGGGCCAACGTCCTGACTTTC
-	TRBJ2-7	-	TRBV18	CASSPQSTSLEQYF	TGTGCCAGCTCACCACAGAGCACGTCCCTCGAGCAGTACTTC
TRBD1	TRBJ1-4	-	TRBV10-1	CASSESNPGQGMNEKLFF	TGCGCCAGCAGTGAGTCGAACCCGGGACAGGGGATGAATGAAAAACTGTTTTTT
-	TRBJ2-7	-	TRBV2	CASSEAWIQGRYEQYF	TGTGCCAGCAGTGAAGCTTGGATACAGGGAAGGTACGAGCAGTACTTC
-	TRBJ1-4	-	TRBV18	CASSPLASGNEKLFF	TGTGCCAGCTCACCACTGGCTTCGGGTAATGAAAAACTGTTTTTT
TRBD2	TRBJ2-5	-	TRBV5-1	CASSLDGEGVEETQYF	TGCGCCAGCAGCTTGGACGGGGAGGGAGTAGAAGAGACCCAGTACTTC
-	TRBJ1-1	-	TRBV27	CASSFGALAEAFF	TGTGCCAGCAGTTTTGGGGCTTTGGCTGAAGCTTTCTTT
-	TRBJ1-2	-	TRBV28	CASRRTGNYGYTF	TGTGCCAGCAGACGTACAGGGAACTATGGCTACACCTTC
-	TRBJ2-7	-	TRBV11-2	CASSSLTKAYEQYF	TGTGCCAGCAGCTCCCTGACTAAAGCCTACGAGCAGTACTTC
TRBD1	TRBJ2-1	-	TRBV5-6	CASSLSGQNNEQFF	TGTGCCAGCAGCTTGTCGGGACAGAACAATGAGCAGTTCTTC
TRBD1	TRBJ2-1	-	TRBV5-6	CASSLGGQGYNEQFF	TGTGCCAGCAGCTTGGGGGGACAGGGCTACAATGAGCAGTTCTTC
-	TRBJ1-1	once	TRBV19	CASKTGRLGTFF	TGTGCCAGTAAGACGGGTCGCCTCGGGACTTTCTTT
TRBD2	TRBJ2-7	-	TRBV5-1	CASSLGVRLAGDEQYF	TGCGCCAGCAGCTTGGGAGTGCGCCTAGCGGGAGACGAGCAGTACTTC
TRBD1	TRBJ2-1	-	TRBV28	CASSFGTGGINEQFF	TGTGCCAGCAGTTTTGGGACAGGGGGCATCAATGAGCAGTTCTTC
-	TRBJ2-7	-	TRBV4-1	CASSQVGGDEQYF	TGCGCCAGCAGCCAAGTAGGGGGAGACGAGCAGTACTTC
-	TRBJ1-5	-	TRBV5-1	CASSLAGQGGQPQHF	TGCGCCAGCAGCTTGGCGGGGCAAGGGGGTCAGCCCCAGCATTTT
TRBD1	TRBJ2-7	-	TRBV19	CASSTTGVYEQYF	TGTGCCAGTAGTACCACAGGGGTCTACGAGCAGTACTTC
TRBD2	TRBJ2-1	-	TRBV27	CASSLSSWGAGGPNEQFF	TGTGCCAGCAGTCTCTCCTCCTGGGGAGCGGGAGGGCCCAATGAGCAGTTCTTC
-	TRBJ2-2	few	TRBV7-6	CASRRLEAGELFF	TGTGCCAGCAGGAGACTAGAGGCCGGGGAGCTGTTTTTT
TRBD1	TRBJ2-1	-	TRBV5-6	CASSFFRDRDHNEQFF	TGTGCCAGCAGCTTTTTCCGGGACAGGGATCACAATGAGCAGTTCTTC
-	TRBJ2-1	-	TRBV18	CASSPQSSRDEQFF	TGTGCCAGCTCACCACAATCCAGCCGGGATGAGCAGTTCTTC
-	TRBJ1-1	-	TRBV6-6	CASRPTGGTEAFF	TGTGCCAGCAGACCGACAGGTGGGACTGAAGCTTTCTTT
TRBD1	TRBJ1-5	-	TRBV28	CASSGPDRGDQPQHF	TGTGCCAGCAGTGGACCCGACAGGGGCGATCAGCCCCAGCATTTT
-	TRBJ1-1	-	TRBV29-1	CSVEQGNTEAFF	TGCAGCGTTGAGCAGGGCAACACTGAAGCTTTCTTT
-	TRBJ1-3	-	TRBV4-1	CASSHPRAGGINTIYF	TGCGCCAGCAGCCACCCCCGGGCGGGCGGGATAAACACCATATATTTT
-	TRBJ1-1	-	TRBV28	CASSLSHSEAFF	TGTGCCAGCAGTTTATCCCACAGTGAAGCTTTCTTT
-	TRBJ2-7	-	TRBV10-1	CASSETQGPYEQYF	TGCGCCAGCAGTGAGACCCAGGGGCCCTACGAGCAGTACTTC
TRBD1	TRBJ1-2	-	TRBV13	CASSMQGDYGYTF	TGTGCCAGCAGCATGCAGGGGGACTATGGCTACACCTTC